The T cell receptor beta chain under discussion was sequenced for a study of response to subunit inactivated influenza vaccine. This clonotype was detected many times. The CDR3 extends over 14 amino acids. The V gene lost 6 bases and the J gene lost 0 bases, with 13 bases spanning the gap. Germline values: CDR1 SGHRS, CDR2 YFSETQ. One entry per CDR3 protein, called by TCRdb with MiXCR from the RT-PCR reads. The sample has about 540,000 distinct CDR3 sequences; 20% to 25% are singletons. The same specimen was also included in a second study, on T cells expressing NK-cell markers. That report adds: In generating TCR beta cDNA, 5'RACE template switching with UMIs was used. Underlying the TCR beta repertoires were sorted CD3+CD56+NKG2C+, CD3+CD56+NKG2C- and CD3+CD56-NKG2C+ T cells. Most of the eight sequenced donors tested HCMV-seropositive; one tested seronegative. The CD3+CD56-NKG2C+ fraction of several donors was also led by these clonotypes.

The source of this sequence is a man aged 45-65 years who received an inactivated influenza vaccine. V is TRBV5-1 and J is TRBJ2-7; weak D call: TRBD1 (5 bases). Sequenced material: CD4+ T cells sorted from PBMCs, taken 11 to 12 days after vaccination. The CDR3: CASTPTEVSYEQYF. CDR3 coding DNA: TGCGCCAGCACCCCGACAGAAGTCTCCTACGAGCAGTACTTC.